The present TCR beta chain was sequenced within a study of blood T cell repertoires in COVID-19. Study details: Acute and convalescent COVID-19 samples came from the United States, Italy and Spain. The analysed material was cDNA or gDNA that came from T cells, B-cell-depleted T cells, or PBMCs.

The CDR3 is made up of 13 amino acids. Between the trimmed V and J ends, which lost 2 bases and 3 bases, there was a span of 7 bases. Germline values: CDR1 MNHNY, CDR2 SVGAGI (reference sequence). Original handling: Reference gene primers were amplified, and this amplification served to estimate nucleated cell counts. Sequencing used immunoSEQ multiplex PCR; TCRdb keeps in-frame clones, though not all of them. Clone size and V and J calls were adopted from that table, with D and trimming inferred from the DNA. The sample lists about 220,000 clones; about 84% were seen once. The receptor was derived from a human donor in a cohort sampled during active COVID-19. Sequenced sample: peripheral blood. This chain uses TRBV6-6 with TRBJ2-5; D perhaps matches TRBD2 (5 bases). In nucleotides, the CDR3 is TGTGCCAGCAGTTACGCGGGTAAAGAGACCCAGTACTTC. It translates to CASSYAGKETQYF.